This T cell receptor (beta chain) was recorded in a study of tumor-infiltrating lymphocytes in localized non-small cell lung cancer. Turning to the study itself: Some samples were collected after neoadjuvant chemotherapy; smokers, never-smokers and several histologies were included. Study results and caveats: Tumor T-cell fraction was not associated with recurrence-free survival. Tumors had more T cell infiltration than uninvolved lung, per TCRbeta sequencing and CD3 counts. Technical variation could not be separated from intratumor heterogeneity here.

Worth noting for this clone: The antigen is not known.

Deletions cut 1 base from V and 4 bases from J, with 9 bases between. The germline V gene has CDR1 SGHRS and CDR2 YFSETQ. The CDR3 is 13 residues long. Some clones are missing from TCRdb's copy, which holds only in-frame ones; the method was immunoSEQ multiplex PCR. The sample records 15,000 to 20,000 clones, approximately 80% being singletons. The TCR originated in a human donor with non-small cell lung cancer. Sequences were obtained from lung tumor tissue. The chain links TRBV5-1 to TRBJ2-7; D is unresolved. The CDR3 loop reads CASSLFGQYEQYF. The CDR3, as DNA: TGCGCCAGCAGCTTGTTTGGGCAGTACGAGCAGTACTTC.